The subject of this entry is one T cell receptor (beta chain). With V trimmed by 7 bases and J by 2 bases, 5 bases remained unmatched. The CDR3 spans 16 residues. Germline lookup yields CDR1 LNHDA and CDR2 SQIVND (reference sequence). The data were obtained in a study of early stage breast cancer tumors. TCRdb keeps only in-frame clones here, not all; method: immunoSEQ multiplex PCR. The sample has roughly 58,000 clones; under 95% are singletons. The V call is TRBV19, the J call TRBJ1-6; 10 bases agree with TRBD1. The sequenced sample was blood. The sequence derives from an older person with breast cancer. The CDR3 sequence: CASTPGTGAYNSPLHF. In DNA form, the CDR3 reads TGTGCCAGTACCCCCGGGACAGGGGCCTATAATTCACCCCTCCACTTT.